This T cell receptor beta chain was identified in a study of human thymus T cells (dated by TCRdb to the early 2020s). Regarding the research as a whole: The study used under ten infant thymus samples plus four related peripheral blood samples to characterize TCR alpha and beta repertoires. Donor ages ranging from roughly 7 to 250 days were recorded, and 5 or 6 male and two female infants were included in the cohort. Results and caveats for the whole study, not just this receptor: Usage of V and J gene segments appeared to be biased in both the thymic and the peripheral blood repertoires. On average, roughly 890,000 unique TCRB clonotypes were obtained from thymus samples, compared with 70,000 to 90,000 from blood samples.

In Finland, the donors were immunologically healthy infants who were having open corrective cardiac surgery for congenital heart defects. During surgery, a small roughly 0.45-1 mL aliquot of peripheral blood was collected from four of the eight donors. For the blood samples, genomic DNA was extracted from all available leukocytes instead of from a set number of cells. ACK lysis buffer was used to remove erythrocytes from the blood, and the remaining leukocytes were kept as pellets at -70 degrees C. A QIAsymphony instrument was used to extract genomic DNA from the frozen cell pellets. The immunoSEQ multiplex PCR assay was used to amplify the TCRB and TCRAD loci from a standardized quantity of quality-controlled genomic DNA. Amplicons spanned the V(D)J region at a length sufficient to cover the CDR3 and identify V and J genes. Through the commercial immunoSEQ service, the amplicons were sequenced on an Illumina platform. Concerning the study's data processing: Primer bias and sequencing errors were corrected as previously described, and TCRAD and TCRB definitions were based on the IMGT database. immunoSEQ Analyzer 3.0 and VDJTools were used for repertoire analysis, which covered basic statistics, V/J segment usage, diversity estimates, rarefaction and pairwise overlap. Chao1, ChaoE, Efron-Thisted, Shannon and inverse Simpson indices were used to estimate diversity, which was also estimated on datasets down-sampled to the smallest sample. Repertoire overlap was assessed by strict matching of CDR3 nucleotide sequence, V gene and J gene, and clustering was done by Jaccard-based multidimensional scaling. Entries here come from immuneACCESS through TCRdb and include only in-frame sequences with V and J called. Some clones fail to appear in such tables; in the studies checked, an unresolved V gene covers under half of the shortfall, and the cause of the remainder is unknown. The V and J calls and clone size come from that table; D and trimming were worked out from the DNA. Present in this sample are tens of thousands of clones, 90% to 95% of which were seen just once. The ten largest clones represent over 5% of the sample.

V and J lose 2 bases and 6 bases, and a span of 10 bases separates them. Its CDR3 holds 13 amino acids, cysteine through phenylalanine. This entry keeps only the CDR3 DNA: 39 bases, framed from base 1. The germline V gene sets CDR1 to MNHEY and CDR2 to SVGAGI. With respect to this clone: No cognate antigen has been identified for it. Per-base qualities were not stored, and no clone one base away is much larger.

The rearrangement joined TRBV6-5 to TRBJ1-2; possibly the D gene is TRBD1, per 6 matching bases. The source is a boy in the first two years of life with a congenital heart defect but otherwise immunologically healthy. The sample was blood. The CDR3 here reads CASSYTGYHGYTF. The base sequence is TGTGCCAGCAGTTACACAGGGTACCATGGCTACACCTTC.